The rows below give T cell receptor beta chains drawn from one sample of a study of control samples from healthy donors and cancer patients. Assay: immunoSEQ multiplex PCR; the TCRdb copy retains only in-frame clones and omits some. Of about 230,000 clones in the sample, almost 85% were seen once. What was sequenced was PBMCs. These receptors were collected from a woman in her fifties or sixties with lung cancer. The CDR3 runs from the conserved cysteine through the conserved F or W. A D gene is named only where the DNA matches it firmly. Expanded clones are given a class, and other clones once, few, many or no size at all.

J gene	clone size	D gene	V gene	CDR3 DNA	CDR3 protein
TRBJ2-4	.	.	TRBV14	TGTGCCAGCAGCCAAGACGGGACCAAAAACATTCAGTACTTC	CASSQDGTKNIQYF
TRBJ1-1	.	.	TRBV3-1/TRBV3-2	TGTGCCAGCAGCCACTGGGGGCGGGCTACTGAAGCTTTCTTT	CASSHWGRATEAFF
TRBJ2-3	.	TRBD2	TRBV7-6	TGTGCCAGCAGCTTCGGGCTAGCGGGAGCAGAAGATACGCAGTATTTT	CASSFGLAGAEDTQYF
TRBJ2-5	.	TRBD2	TRBV15	TGTGCCACCAGCCGCGGGAGCGAGACCCAGTACTTC	CATSRGSETQYF
TRBJ2-1	.	TRBD2	TRBV6-5	TGTGCCAGCAGTTATTCCGGGGGGGCCTATAATGAGCAGTTCTTC	CASSYSGGAYNEQFF
TRBJ2-7	.	TRBD2	TRBV3-1/TRBV3-2	TGTGCCAGCAGCCAAGGAATCCTAGCGGGGACCTACGAGCAGTACTTC	CASSQGILAGTYEQYF
TRBJ2-7	.	.	TRBV5-6	TGTGCCAGCAGCTCAACAGGGAAAGGATCCTACGAGCAGTACTTC	CASSSTGKGSYEQYF
TRBJ2-7	.	.	TRBV11-3	TGTGCCAGCAGCTCCCATCCCGCCAGGGAGCAGTACTTC	CASSSHPAREQYF
TRBJ1-4	.	.	TRBV6-1	TGTGCCAGCAGTGACATCGGGTTTGCCCGGGGTCGGGAAAAACTGTTTTTT	CASSDIGFARGREKLFF
TRBJ1-1	.	.	TRBV18	TGTGCCAGCTCACCACCGGGGGCGAACACTGAAGCTTTCTTT	CASSPPGANTEAFF
TRBJ1-5	.	.	TRBV5-5	TGTGCCAGCAGCTTGGGAGCAGGGGAAACGTATCAGCCCCAGCATTTT	CASSLGAGETYQPQHF
TRBJ2-1	.	TRBD2	TRBV9	TGTGCCAGCAGCGTAGGCGGGAGGGTAGGCAATGAGCAGTTCTTC	CASSVGGRVGNEQFF
TRBJ1-3	few	.	TRBV11-2	TGTGCCAGCAGCTTAGTCGGACAGCCCAACTCTGGAAACACCATATATTTT	CASSLVGQPNSGNTIYF
TRBJ1-1	.	TRBD1	TRBV7-2	TGTGCCAGCAGCTTAGGGGACAGGACTAAGGAAGCTTTCTTT	CASSLGDRTKEAFF